The 11 T cell receptor beta chains below were found in one sample sequenced in a study of regulatory T cells in long-lasting Graves disease. This sample's time point: newly diagnosed GD, antithyroid drugs for less than 3 months. RNA extracted from PBMCs served as the sequencing template. Construction of TCR beta libraries relied on iRepertoire HTBI primers and on Arm-PCR targeting CDR3 regions. TCRdb recomputed calls from the multiplex PCR reads with MiXCR, one row per CDR3 protein. The sample lists roughly 610,000 distinct CDR3 sequences, roughly 15% occurring once. A further study also used this sample, focusing on T cells in Graves' hyperthyroidism and ophthalmopathy.

Sequenced material: peripheral blood mononuclear cells (PBMCs), taken at new diagnosis, from a patient treated with antithyroid drugs. These receptors all stem from a woman in her 30s with Graves disease.

This clonotype occurred a few times. The V gene is TRBV6-2 or TRBV6-3, the J gene TRBJ1-2; D gene uncertain. V was shortened by 0 bases and J by 7 bases, with 9 bases between the two germline ends. The germline CDR1 and CDR2 sequences are MNHEY and SVGEGT. CDR3 length: 13 amino acids. CDR3 residues: CASSYSGFGGYTF. The CDR3 bases are TGTGCCAGCAGTTACTCTGGGTTTGGTGGCTACACCTTC.

This rearrangement joins TRBV24-1 to TRBJ2-5, with D perhaps matching TRBD1 (5 bases). The CDR3 is 15 residues long. The ends were cut back, 4 bases at V and 3 bases at J, with 14 bases in the middle. From germline, CDR1 is KGHDR and CDR2 SFDVKD. In DNA form, the CDR3 reads TGTGCCACCAGTGACCCTTCTGGGGCGAAAGAGACCCAGTACTTC. Translating gives CATSDPSGAKETQYF.

This clonotype was recorded a few times. V and J are TRBV6-4 and TRBJ1-2, with unresolved D. Germline V gives CDR1 MRHNA, CDR2 SNTAGT. Trimming removed 3 bases from V and 4 bases from J, with 12 bases in between. This CDR3 comprises 14 residues. The CDR3 DNA reads TGTGCCAGCAGTGAAGAGGGAACTACCTATGGCTACACCTTC. This sequence encodes CASSEEGTTYGYTF.

This clonotype was detected many times. The CDR3 is CAISGAARGSYEQYF. The CDR3 bases are TGTGCCATCAGTGGAGCCGCACGGGGCTCCTACGAGCAGTACTTC. The chain couples TRBV10-3 to TRBJ2-7, with a tentative D call TRBD2 (5 bases). V gave up 4 bases and J gave up 0 bases, with 13 bases separating them. CDR3 length: 15 residues. Germline V lookup: CDR1 ENHRY, CDR2 SYGVKD.

The chain employs TRBV5-1 and TRBJ2-5; 12 bases line up with TRBD1. CDR3 size: 15 residues. With 7 bases clipped from V and 5 bases from J, the junction kept 9 bases outside the gene matches. In germline, CDR1 is SGHRS, CDR2 YFSETQ. In DNA form, the CDR3 reads TGCGCCAGCTGGTCCGGGACAGGGGGCCGGGAGACCCAGTACTTC. It yields the protein CASWSGTGGRETQYF.

This chain connects TRBV9 to TRBJ2-7; 10 bases fit TRBD1. Trimming removed 0 bases from V and 1 base from J; junction bases left unmatched: 1. The CDR3 is 15 residues long. Germline V lookup: CDR1 SGDLS, CDR2 YYNGEE. The DNA for the CDR3 is TGTGCCAGCAGCGTAGGGGGACAGGGGTCCTACGAGCAGTACTTC. Protein product: CASSVGGQGSYEQYF.

This clonotype was picked up many times. The gene calls are TRBV29-1 and TRBJ2-7; tentatively, D is TRBD1 (5 bases). The CDR3 spans 10 residues. Per the germline V gene, CDR1 is SQVTM and CDR2 is ANQGSEA. Trimming shortened V by 4 bases and J by 8 bases, and 9 bases separated the two germline ends. As DNA, the CDR3 is TGCAGCGTTGCCCAGGGAAAGCAGTACTTC. Translating it yields CSVAQGKQYF.

In this sample, this clonotype turned up a few times. The CDR3 carries no conserved terminal phenylalanine or tryptophan, so it likely arises from a read error. The chain links TRBV27 to TRBJ1-5; TRBD1 might be the D (5 bases). The CDR3 runs 12 residues. V was shortened by 8 bases and J by 9 bases, with 14 bases between the two germline ends. Germline V gene sequence: CDR1 MNHEY, CDR2 SMNVEV (reference sequence). CDR3 coding DNA: TGTGCCAGCGGGGTAGGGGTTCTGCCCCAGCATCTT. The encoded protein is CASGVGVLPQHL.

The chain uses TRBV9 and TRBJ1-2; D is possibly TRBD1 (6 bases). Looked up from germline, CDR1 is SGDLS and CDR2 is YYNGEE. This CDR3 is 14 amino acids long. V was trimmed by 5 bases and J by 7 bases, leaving 18 bases between them. The CDR3 DNA reads TGTGCCAGCAGTCCTAAGGGGGGGGGGTTTGGCTACACCTTC. Its translation: CASSPKGGGFGYTF. The complete variable domain, with remaining parts taken from reference TRBV9 and TRBJ1-2, reads DSGVTQTPKHLITATGQRVTLRCSPRSGDLSVYWYQQSLDQGLQFLIQYYNGEERAKGNILERFSAQQFPDLHSELNLSSLELGDSALYFCASSPKGGGFGYTFGSGTRLTVV.

In its sample, this clonotype was seen many times. The chain has TRBV6-1 and TRBJ2-7, with no clear D. Looked up from germline, CDR1 is MNHNS and CDR2 is SASEGT. The CDR3 loop spans 13 amino acids. The V end lost 8 bases, the J end lost 2 bases, and 13 bases lay between the germline ends. CDR3 in amino acids: CASGELATYEQYF. DNA of the CDR3: TGTGCCAGCGGCGAATTAGCTACCTACGAGCAGTACTTC.

This chain connects TRBV5-1 to TRBJ2-3, with 11 positions matching TRBD2. Germline CDR1 SGHRS, CDR2 YFSETQ. CDR3 length: 17 residues. Trimming took 0 bases from V and 0 from J; bases not matched to a gene: 3. CDR3 DNA: TGCGCCAGCAGCTTGGCGGGGACTAGCGGTAGCACAGATACGCAGTATTTT. Its translation: CASSLAGTSGSTDTQYF. The whole variable domain, filled in from reference TRBV5-1 and TRBJ2-3, reads KAGVTQTPRYLIKTRGQQVTLSCSPISGHRSVSWYQQTPGQGLQFLFEYFSETQRNKGNFPGRFSGRQFSNSRSEMNVSTLELGDSALYLCASSLAGTSGSTDTQYFGPGTRLTVL.